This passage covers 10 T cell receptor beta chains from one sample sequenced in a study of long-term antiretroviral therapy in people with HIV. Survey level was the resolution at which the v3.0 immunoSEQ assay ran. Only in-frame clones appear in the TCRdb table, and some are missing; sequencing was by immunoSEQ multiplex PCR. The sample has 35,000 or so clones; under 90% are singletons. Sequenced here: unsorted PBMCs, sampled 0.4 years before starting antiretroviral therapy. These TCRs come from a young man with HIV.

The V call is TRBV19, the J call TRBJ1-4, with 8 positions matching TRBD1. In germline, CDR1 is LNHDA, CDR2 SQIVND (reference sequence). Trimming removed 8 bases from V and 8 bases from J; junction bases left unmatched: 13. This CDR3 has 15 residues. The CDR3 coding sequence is TGTGCCAGTTCATCTACGACAGGGGTCTTAGAAAAACTGTTTTTT. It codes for CASSSTTGVLEKLFF.

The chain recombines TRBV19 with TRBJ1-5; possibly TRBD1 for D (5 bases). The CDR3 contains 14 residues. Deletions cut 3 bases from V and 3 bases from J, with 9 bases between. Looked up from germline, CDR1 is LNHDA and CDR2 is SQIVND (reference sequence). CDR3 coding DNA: TGTGCCAGTAGTATGCGGGGACCCAATCAGCCCCAGCATTTT. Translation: CASSMRGPNQPQHF.

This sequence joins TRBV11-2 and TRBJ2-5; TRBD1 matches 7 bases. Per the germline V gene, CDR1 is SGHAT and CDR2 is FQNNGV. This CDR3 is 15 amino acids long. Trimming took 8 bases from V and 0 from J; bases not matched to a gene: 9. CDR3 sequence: CASGPGGYDQETQYF. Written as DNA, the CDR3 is TGTGCCAGCGGGCCAGGGGGTTACGACCAAGAGACCCAGTACTTC. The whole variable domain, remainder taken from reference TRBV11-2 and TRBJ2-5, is EAGVAQSPRYKIIEKRQSVAFWCNPISGHATLYWYQQILGQGPKLLIQFQNNGVVDDSQLPKDRFSAERLKGVDSTLKIQPAKLEDSAVYLCASGPGGYDQETQYFGPGTRLLVL.

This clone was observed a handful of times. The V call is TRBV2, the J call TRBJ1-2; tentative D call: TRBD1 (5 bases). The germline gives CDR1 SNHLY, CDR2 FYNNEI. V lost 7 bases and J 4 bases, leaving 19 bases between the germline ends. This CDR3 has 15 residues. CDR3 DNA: TGTGCCAGCATTCCTGGGGCCGGGGCGGGCTATGGCTACACCTTC. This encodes CASIPGAGAGYGYTF. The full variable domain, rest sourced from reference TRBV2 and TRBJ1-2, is EPEVTQTPSHQVTQMGQEVILRCVPISNHLYFYWYRQILGQKVEFLVSFYNNEISEKSEIFDDQFSVERPDGSNFTLKIRSTKLEDSAMYFCASIPGAGAGYGYTFGSGTRLTVV.

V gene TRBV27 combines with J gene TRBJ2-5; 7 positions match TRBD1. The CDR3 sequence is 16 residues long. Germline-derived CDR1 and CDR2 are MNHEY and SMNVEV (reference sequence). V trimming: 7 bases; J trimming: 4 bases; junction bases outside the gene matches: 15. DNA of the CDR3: TGTGCCAGCAACACCTACGGGGCAGGGGGTTTAGAGACCCAGTACTTC. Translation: CASNTYGAGGLETQYF.

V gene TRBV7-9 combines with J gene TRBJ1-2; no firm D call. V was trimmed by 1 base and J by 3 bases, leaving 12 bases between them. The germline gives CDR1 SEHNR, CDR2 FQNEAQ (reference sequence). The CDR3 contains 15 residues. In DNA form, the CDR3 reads TGTGCCAGCAGCTTAGGAGGAGGGTCCCACTATGGCTACACCTTC. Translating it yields CASSLGGGSHYGYTF.

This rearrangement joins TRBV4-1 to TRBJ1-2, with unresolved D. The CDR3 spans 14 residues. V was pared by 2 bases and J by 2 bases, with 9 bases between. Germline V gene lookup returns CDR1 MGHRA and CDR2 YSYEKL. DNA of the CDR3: TGCGCCAGCAGCCAAATCTCGACAAACTATGGCTACACCTTC. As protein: CASSQISTNYGYTF.

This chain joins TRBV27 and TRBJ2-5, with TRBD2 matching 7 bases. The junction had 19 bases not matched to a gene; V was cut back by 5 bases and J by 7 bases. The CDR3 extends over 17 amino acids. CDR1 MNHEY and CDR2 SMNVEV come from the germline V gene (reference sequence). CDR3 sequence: CASSAKGSSLGGTTQYF. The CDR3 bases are TGTGCCAGCAGTGCAAAAGGGTCTAGCCTGGGGGGGACGACCCAGTACTTC.

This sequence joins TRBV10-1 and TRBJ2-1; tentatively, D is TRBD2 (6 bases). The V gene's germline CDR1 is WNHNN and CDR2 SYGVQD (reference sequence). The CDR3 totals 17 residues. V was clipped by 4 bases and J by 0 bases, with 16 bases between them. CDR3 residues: CASSGGAGQSSYNEQFF. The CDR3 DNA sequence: TGCGCCAGCAGTGGCGGGGCGGGCCAGAGCTCCTACAATGAGCAGTTCTTC.

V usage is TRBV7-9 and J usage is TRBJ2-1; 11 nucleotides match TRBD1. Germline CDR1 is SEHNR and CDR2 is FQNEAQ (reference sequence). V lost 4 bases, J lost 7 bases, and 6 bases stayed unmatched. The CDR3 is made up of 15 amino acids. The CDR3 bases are TGTGCCAGCAGCTCCTACGGGACAGGGGGAAATGAGCAGTTCTTC. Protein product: CASSSYGTGGNEQFF.